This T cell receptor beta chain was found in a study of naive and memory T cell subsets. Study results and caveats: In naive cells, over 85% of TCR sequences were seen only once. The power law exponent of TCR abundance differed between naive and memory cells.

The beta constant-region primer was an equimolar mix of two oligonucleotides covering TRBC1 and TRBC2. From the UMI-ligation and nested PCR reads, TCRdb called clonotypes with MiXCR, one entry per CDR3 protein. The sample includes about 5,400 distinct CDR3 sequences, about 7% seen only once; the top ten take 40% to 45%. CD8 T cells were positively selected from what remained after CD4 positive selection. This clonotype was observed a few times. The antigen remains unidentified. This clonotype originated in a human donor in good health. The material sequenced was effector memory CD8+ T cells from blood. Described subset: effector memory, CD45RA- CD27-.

In nucleotides, the CDR3 is TGTGCCAGCAGCTTAACTTCCCTAGCGGGAGGCTACGAGCAGTACTTC. Translation: CASSLTSLAGGYEQYF. The rearrangement uses TRBV7-3 and TRBJ2-7; 11 bases line up with TRBD2. The CDR3 spans 16 residues. The J segment lost 3 bases and the V segment lost 0 bases, leaving 4 bases of the junction unmatched. CDR1 and CDR2 from the germline V gene are SGHTA and FQGTGA.